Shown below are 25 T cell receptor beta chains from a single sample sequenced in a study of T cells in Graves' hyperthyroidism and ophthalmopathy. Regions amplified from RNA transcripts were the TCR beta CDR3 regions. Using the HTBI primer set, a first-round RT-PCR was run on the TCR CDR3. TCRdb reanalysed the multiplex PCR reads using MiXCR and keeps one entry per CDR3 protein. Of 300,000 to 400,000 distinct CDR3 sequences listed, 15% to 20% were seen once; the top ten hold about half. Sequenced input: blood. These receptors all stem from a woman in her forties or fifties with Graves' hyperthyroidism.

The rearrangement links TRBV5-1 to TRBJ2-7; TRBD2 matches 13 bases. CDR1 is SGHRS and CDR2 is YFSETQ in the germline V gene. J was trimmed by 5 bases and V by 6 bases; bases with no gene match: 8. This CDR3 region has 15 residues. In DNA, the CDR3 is TGCGCCAGCATCGTCTCACTAGCGGGAGGGAACGAGCAGTACTTC. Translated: CASIVSLAGGNEQYF.

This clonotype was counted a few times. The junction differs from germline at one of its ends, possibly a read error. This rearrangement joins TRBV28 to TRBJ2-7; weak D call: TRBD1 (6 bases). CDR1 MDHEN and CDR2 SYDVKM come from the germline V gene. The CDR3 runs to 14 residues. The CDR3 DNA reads TGTGCCAGCAGACCTGACAGGTGGTCCTACGAGCAGTGCTTC. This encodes CASRPDRWSYEQCF. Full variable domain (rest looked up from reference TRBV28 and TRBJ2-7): DVKVTQSSRYLVKRTGEKVFLECVQDMDHENMFWYRQDPGLGLRLIYFSYDVKMKEKGDIPEGYSVSREKKERFSLILESASTNQTSMYLCASRPDRWSYEQCFGPGTRLTVT.

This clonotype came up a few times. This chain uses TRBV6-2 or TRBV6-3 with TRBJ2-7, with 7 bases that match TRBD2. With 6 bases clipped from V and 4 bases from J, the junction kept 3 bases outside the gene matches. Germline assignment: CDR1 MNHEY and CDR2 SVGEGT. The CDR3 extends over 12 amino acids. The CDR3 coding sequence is TGTGCCAGCAGAGGACTAGTTTACGAGCAGTACTTC. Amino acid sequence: CASRGLVYEQYF.

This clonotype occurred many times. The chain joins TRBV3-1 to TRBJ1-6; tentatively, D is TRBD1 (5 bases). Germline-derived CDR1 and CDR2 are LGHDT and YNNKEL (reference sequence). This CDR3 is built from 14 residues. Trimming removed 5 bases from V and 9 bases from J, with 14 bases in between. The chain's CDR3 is CASSDGIGGSPLHF. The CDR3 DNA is TGTGCCAGCAGCGATGGAATCGGGGGTTCACCCCTCCACTTT.

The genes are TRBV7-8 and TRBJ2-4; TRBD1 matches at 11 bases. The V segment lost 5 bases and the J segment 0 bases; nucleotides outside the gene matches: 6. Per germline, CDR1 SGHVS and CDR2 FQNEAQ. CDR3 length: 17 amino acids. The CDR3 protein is CASSTPGTGGAKNIQYF. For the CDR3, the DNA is TGTGCCAGCAGCACCCCCGGGACAGGGGGAGCCAAAAACATTCAGTACTTC.

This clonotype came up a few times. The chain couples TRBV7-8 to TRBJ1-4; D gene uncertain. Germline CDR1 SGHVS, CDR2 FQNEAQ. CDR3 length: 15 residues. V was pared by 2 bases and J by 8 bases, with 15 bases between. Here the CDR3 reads CASSLTGSLGEKLFF. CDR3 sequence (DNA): TGTGCCAGCAGCTTAACTGGTTCTCTGGGCGAAAAACTGTTTTTT.

The CDR3 region has the DNA TGCAGTGCAACTAGCGGGAGCCCTCCGTACAATGAGCAGTTCTTC. It yields the protein CSATSGSPPYNEQFF. The gene calls are TRBV20-1 and TRBJ2-1; 11 bases agree with TRBD2. Germline V lookup: CDR1 DFQATT, CDR2 SNEGSKA (reference sequence). V lost 6 bases to trimming and J lost 4 bases; unmatched junction nucleotides: 8. The CDR3 length is 15 residues.

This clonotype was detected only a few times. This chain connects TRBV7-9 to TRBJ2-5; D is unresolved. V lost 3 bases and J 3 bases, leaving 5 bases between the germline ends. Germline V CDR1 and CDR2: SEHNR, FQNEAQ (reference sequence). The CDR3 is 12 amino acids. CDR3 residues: CASSFIKETQYF. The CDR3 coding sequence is TGTGCCAGCAGCTTCATAAAAGAGACCCAGTACTTC.

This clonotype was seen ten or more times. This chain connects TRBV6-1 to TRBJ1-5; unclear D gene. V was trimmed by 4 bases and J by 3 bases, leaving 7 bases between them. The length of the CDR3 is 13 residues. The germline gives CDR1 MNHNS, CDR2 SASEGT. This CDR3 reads CASSATINQPQHF. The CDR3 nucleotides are TGTGCCAGCAGTGCGACAATCAATCAGCCCCAGCATTTT.

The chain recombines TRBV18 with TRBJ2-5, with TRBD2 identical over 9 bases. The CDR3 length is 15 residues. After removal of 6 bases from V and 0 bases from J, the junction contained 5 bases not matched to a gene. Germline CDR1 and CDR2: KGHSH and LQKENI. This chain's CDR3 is CASSGSGGNQETQYF. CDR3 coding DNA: TGTGCCAGCTCCGGAAGCGGGGGGAACCAAGAGACCCAGTACTTC.

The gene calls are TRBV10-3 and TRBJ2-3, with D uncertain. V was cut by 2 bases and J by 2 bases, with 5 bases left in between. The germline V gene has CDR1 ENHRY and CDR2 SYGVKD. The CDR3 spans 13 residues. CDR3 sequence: CAISEVITDTQYF. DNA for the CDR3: TGTGCCATCAGTGAGGTTATCACAGATACGCAGTATTTT.

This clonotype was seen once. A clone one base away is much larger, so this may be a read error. The CDR3 DNA is TGTACCAGCCGAGACAACATGAACACTGAAGCTTTCTTT. It specifies CTSRDNMNTEAFF. The rearrangement links TRBV10-3 to TRBJ1-1; no definite D call. From germline, CDR1 is ENHRY and CDR2 SYGVKD. The CDR3 is made up of 13 amino acids.

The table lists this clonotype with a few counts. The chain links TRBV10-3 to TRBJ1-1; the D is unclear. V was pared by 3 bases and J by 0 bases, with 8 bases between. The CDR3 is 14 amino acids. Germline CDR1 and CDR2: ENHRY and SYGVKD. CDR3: CAISDLNMNTEAFF. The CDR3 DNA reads TGTGCCATCAGTGATCTGAACATGAACACTGAAGCTTTCTTT.

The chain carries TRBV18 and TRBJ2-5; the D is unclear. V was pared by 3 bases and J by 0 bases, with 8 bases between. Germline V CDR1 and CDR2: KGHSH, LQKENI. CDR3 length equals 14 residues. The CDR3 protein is CASSPQRNQETQYF. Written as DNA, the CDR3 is TGTGCCAGCTCACCCCAGCGAAACCAAGAGACCCAGTACTTC.

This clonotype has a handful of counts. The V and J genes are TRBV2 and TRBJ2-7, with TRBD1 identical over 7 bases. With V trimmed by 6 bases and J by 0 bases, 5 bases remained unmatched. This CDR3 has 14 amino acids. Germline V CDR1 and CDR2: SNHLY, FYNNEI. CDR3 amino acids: CASRATGPSYEQYF. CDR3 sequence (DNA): TGTGCCAGCAGAGCGACAGGGCCCTCCTACGAGCAGTACTTC. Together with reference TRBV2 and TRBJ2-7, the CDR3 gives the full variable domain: EPEVTQTPSHQVTQMGQEVILRCVPISNHLYFYWYRQILGQKVEFLVSFYNNEISEKSEIFDDQFSVERPDGSNFTLKIRSTKLEDSAMYFCASRATGPSYEQYFGPGTRLTVT.

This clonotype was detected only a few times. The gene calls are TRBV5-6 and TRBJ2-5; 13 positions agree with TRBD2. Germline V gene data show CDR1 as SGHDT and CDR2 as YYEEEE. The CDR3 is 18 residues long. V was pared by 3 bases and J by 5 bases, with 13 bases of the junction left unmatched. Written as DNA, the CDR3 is TGTGCCAGCAGCTCGACCACACCGGGACTAGCGGGATGGGAGACCCAGTACTTC. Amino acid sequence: CASSSTTPGLAGWETQYF. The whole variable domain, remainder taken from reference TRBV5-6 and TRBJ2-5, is DAGVTQSPTHLIKTRGQQVTLRCSPKSGHDTVSWYQQALGQGPQFIFQYYEEEERQRGNFPDRFSGHQFPNYSSELNVNALLLGDSALYLCASSSTTPGLAGWETQYFGPGTRLLVL.

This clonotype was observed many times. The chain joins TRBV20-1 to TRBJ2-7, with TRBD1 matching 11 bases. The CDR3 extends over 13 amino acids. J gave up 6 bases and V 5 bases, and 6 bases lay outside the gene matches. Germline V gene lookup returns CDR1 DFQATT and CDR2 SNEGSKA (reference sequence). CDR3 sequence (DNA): TGCAGTGCTCTTGGACAGGGGGCAGGCGAGCAGTACTTC. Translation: CSALGQGAGEQYF.

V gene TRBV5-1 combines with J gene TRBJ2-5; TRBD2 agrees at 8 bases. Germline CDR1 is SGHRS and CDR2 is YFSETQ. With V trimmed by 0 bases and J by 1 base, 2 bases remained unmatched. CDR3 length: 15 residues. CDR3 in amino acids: CASSLATSGQETQYF. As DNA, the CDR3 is TGCGCCAGCAGCTTGGCCACTAGCGGCCAAGAGACCCAGTACTTC.

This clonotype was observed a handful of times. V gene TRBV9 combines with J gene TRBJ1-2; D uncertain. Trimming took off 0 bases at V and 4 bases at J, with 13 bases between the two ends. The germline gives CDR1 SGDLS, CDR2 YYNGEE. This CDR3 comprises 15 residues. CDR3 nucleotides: TGTGCCAGCAGCGTAGATCCGGAGGCCGCCTATGGCTACACCTTC. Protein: CASSVDPEAAYGYTF.

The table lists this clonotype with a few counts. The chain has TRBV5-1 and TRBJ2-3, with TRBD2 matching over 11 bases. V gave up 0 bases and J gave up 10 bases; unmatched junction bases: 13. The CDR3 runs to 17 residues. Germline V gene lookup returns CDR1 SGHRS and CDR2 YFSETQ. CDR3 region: CASSLAGASGGQPAQYF. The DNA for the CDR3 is TGCGCCAGCAGCTTGGCCGGTGCTAGCGGGGGGCAGCCGGCGCAGTATTTT.

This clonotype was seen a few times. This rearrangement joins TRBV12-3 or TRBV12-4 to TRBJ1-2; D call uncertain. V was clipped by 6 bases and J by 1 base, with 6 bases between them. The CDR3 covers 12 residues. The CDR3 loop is CASSRNNYGYTF. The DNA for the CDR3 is TGTGCCAGCAGCCGTAATAACTATGGCTACACCTTC.

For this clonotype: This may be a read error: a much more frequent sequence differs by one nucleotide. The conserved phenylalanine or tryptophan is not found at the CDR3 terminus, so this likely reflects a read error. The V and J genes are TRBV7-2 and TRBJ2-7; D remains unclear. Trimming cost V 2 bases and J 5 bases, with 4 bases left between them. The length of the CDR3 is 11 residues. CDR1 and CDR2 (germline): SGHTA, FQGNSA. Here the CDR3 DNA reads TGTGCCAGCAGCTTAAGGCACGAGCAGTACCTC. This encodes CASSLRHEQYL.

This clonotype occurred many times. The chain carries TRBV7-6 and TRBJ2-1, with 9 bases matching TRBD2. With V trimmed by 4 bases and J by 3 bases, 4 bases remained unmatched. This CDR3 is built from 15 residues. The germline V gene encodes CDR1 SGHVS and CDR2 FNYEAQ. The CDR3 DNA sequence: TGTGCCAGCAGCTCCGTGACTAGCGGCTACAATGAGCAGTTCTTC. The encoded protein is CASSSVTSGYNEQFF.

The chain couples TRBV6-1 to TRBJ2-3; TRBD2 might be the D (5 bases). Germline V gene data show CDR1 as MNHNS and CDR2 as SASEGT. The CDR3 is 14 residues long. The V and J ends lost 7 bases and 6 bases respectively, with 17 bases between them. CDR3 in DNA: TGTGCCAGCATACCTAGTTGGGGAGCGGATACGCAGTATTTT. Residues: CASIPSWGADTQYF.

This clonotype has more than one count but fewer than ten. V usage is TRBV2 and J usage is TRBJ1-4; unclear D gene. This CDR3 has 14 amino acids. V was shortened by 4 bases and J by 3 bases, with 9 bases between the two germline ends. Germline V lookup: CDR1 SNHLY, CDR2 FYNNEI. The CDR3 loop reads CASSGEIPNEKLFF. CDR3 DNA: TGTGCCAGCAGTGGGGAGATCCCTAATGAAAAACTGTTTTTT.